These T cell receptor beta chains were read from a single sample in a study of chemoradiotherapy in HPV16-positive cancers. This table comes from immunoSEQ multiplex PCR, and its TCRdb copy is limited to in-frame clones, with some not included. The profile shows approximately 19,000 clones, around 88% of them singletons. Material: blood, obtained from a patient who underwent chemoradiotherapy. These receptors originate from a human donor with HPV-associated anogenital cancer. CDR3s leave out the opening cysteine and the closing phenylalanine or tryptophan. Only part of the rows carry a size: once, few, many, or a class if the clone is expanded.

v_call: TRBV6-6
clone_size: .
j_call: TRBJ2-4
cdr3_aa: ASQGVVPNIQY

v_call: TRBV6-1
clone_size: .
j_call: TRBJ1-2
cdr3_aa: ASSDGRAYGYT

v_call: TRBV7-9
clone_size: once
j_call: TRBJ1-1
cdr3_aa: ASSLVGEAATEAF

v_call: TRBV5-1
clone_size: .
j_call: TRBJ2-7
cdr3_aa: ASSPGTDSYEQY

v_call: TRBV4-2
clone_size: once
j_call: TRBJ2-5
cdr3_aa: ASSQYLDPQDPQY

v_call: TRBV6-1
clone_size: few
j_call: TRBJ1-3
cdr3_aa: ASSVLASDYNTIY

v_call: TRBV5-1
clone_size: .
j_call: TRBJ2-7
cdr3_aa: ASSFPGTGVSAYEQY

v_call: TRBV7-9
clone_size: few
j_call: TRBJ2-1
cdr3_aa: ASSLGANNEQF

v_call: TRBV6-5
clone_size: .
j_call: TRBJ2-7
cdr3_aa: ASSYALQGY

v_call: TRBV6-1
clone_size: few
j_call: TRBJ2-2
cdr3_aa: ASSDPPGANTGELF

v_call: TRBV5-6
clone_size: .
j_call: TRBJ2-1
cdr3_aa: ASSFRTSRNNEQF

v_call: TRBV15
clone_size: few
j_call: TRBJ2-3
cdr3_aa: ATSNRVTWTTDTQY

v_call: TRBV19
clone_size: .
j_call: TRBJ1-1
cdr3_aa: ASSKNGGHGDLNTEAF

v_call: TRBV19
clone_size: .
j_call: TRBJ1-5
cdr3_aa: ASSIDEGQNQPQH

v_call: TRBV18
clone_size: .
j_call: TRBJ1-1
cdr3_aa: ASSPDRDIVTEAF

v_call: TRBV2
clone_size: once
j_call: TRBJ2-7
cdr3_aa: ASSERGRVYEQY

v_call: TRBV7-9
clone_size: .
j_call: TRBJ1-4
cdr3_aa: ASSPQGNYYQLF

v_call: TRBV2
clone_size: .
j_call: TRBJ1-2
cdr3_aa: ASRRDGNYGYT

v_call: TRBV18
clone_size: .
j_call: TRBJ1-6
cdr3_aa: ASSPLQLPHYNSPLH

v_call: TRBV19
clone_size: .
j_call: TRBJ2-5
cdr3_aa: ASSADSYQETQY

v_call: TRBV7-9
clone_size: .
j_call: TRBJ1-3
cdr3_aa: ASSLLSISGNTIY

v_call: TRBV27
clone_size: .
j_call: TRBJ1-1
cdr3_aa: ASSLAGTANTEAF

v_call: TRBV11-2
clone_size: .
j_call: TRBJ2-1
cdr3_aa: ASSLLAEYNEQF

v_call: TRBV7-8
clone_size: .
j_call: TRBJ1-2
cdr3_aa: ASSSSLTAGDGYT

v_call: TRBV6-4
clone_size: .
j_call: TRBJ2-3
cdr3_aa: ASSDSMAGGDTQY

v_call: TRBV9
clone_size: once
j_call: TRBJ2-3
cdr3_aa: ASSPDGGTGFTDTQY

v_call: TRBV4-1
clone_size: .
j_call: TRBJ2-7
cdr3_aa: ASSQSGQGGEQY

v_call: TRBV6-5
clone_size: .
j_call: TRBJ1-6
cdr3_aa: ASKMTGAGNSPLH

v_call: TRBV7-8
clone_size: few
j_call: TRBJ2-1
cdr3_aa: ASSLEGLAGSYNEQF

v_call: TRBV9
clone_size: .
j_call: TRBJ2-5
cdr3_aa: ASSRGQLQATQY

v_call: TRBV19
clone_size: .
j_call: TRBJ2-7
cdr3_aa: ASITHRDRAEQY

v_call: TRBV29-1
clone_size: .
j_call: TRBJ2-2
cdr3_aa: SVERGGELF

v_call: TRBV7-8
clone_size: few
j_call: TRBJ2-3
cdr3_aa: ASSPVRWDTQY

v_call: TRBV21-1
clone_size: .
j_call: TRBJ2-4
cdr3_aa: ASRSPGQVEVAKNIQY

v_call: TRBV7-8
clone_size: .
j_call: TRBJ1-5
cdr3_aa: ASTPGQGGNQPQH

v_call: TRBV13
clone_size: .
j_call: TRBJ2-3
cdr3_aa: ASSSTRGSTDTQY

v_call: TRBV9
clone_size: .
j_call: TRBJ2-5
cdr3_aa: ASSESRVGTQY

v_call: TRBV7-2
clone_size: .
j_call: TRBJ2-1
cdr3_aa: ASSLAPPNRGGQEQF

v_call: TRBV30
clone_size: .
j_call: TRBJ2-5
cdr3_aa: AWSMEETQY

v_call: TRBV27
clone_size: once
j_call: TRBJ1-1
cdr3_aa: ASKGQGARDTEAF

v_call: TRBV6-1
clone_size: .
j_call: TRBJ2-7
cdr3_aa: ASSVGTGFYEQY

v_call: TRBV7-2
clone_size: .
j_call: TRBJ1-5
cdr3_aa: ASSLDSNQPQH

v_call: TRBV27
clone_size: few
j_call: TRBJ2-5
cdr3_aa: ASSSLSDRGRQTQY

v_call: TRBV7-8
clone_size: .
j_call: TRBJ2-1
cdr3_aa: ATIKTGGRNEQF

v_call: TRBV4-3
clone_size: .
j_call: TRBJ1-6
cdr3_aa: ASSPRALNNSPLH

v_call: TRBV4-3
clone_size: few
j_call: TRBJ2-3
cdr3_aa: ASSQDGGDTQY

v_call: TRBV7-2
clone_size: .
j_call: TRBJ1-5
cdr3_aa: ASSGHNQPQH

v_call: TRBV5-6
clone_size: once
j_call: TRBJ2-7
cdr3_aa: ASSSQRGAVSYEQY

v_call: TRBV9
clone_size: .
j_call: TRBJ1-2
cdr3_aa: ASRGDSRKTYGYT

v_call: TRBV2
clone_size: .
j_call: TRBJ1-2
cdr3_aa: ASSGPTIGGYT